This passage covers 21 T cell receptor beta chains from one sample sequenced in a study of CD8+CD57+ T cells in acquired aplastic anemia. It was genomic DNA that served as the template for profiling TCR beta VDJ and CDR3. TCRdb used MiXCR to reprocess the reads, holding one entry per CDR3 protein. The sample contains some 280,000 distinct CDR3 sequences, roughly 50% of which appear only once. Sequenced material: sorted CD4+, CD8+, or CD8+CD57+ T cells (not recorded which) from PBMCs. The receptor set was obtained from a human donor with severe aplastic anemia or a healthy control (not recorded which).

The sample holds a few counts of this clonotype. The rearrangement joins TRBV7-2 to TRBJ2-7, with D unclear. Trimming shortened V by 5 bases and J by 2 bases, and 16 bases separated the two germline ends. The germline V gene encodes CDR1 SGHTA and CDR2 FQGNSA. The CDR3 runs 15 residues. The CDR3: CASSRLPLLTYEQYF. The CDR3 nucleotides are TGTGCCAGCAGCAGACTGCCCCTCCTAACCTACGAGCAGTACTTC.

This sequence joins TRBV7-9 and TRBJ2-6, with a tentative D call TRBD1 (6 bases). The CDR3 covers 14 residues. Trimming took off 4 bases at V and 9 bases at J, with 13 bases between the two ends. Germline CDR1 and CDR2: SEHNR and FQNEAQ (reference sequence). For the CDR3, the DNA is TGTGCCAGCAGCTCAGGGGTTGTGGACAACGTCCTGACTTTC. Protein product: CASSSGVVDNVLTF.

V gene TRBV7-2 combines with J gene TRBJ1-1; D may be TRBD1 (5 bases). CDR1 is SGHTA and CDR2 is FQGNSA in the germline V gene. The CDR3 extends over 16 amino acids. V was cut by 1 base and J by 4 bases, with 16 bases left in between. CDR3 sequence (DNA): TGTGCCAGCAGCTTAGATTTTGGCAGGGCTGGCACTGAAGCTTTCTTT. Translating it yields CASSLDFGRAGTEAFF.

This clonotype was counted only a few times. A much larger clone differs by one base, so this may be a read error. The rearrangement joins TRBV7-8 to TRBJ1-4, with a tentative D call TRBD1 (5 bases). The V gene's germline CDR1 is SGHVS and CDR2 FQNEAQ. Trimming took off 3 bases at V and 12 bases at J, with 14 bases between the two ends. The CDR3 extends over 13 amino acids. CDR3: CASSLAPQVELFF. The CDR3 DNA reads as TGTGCCAGCAGCTTGGCCCCACAGGTCGAACTGTTTTTT.

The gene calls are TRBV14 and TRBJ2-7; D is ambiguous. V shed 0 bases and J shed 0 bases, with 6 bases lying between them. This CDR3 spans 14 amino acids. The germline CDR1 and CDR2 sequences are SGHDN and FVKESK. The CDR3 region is CASSQDWDSYEQYF. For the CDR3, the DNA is TGTGCCAGCAGCCAAGATTGGGACTCCTACGAGCAGTACTTC.

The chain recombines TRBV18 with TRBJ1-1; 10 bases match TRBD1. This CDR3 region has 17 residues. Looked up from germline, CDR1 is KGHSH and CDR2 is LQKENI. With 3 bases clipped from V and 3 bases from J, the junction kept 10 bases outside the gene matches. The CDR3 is CASSPRTGGGLYTEAFF. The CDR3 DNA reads TGTGCCAGCTCACCTCGGACAGGGGGGGGACTTTACACTGAAGCTTTCTTT.

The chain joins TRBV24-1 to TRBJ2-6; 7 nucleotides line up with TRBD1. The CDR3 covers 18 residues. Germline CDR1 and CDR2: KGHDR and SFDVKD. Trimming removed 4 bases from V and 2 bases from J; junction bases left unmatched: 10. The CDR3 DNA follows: TGTGCCACCAGTGACCCTACCCCCGACAGGGCTGGGGCCAACGTCCTGACTTTC. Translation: CATSDPTPDRAGANVLTF.

The CDR3 coding sequence is TGTGCCAGCAGCTTAAGTAGCTGCAATGAGCAGTTCTTC. It codes for CASSLSSCNEQFF. J is TRBJ2-1 and V is TRBV7-6; no firm D call. Germline loops: CDR1 SGHVS, CDR2 FNYEAQ. This CDR3 has 13 amino acids. With 2 bases removed from V and 6 bases from J, the gap between germline ends came to 8 bases. Variable domain in full (rest from reference TRBV7-6 and TRBJ2-1): GAGVSQSPRYKVTKRGQDVALRCDPISGHVSLYWYRQALGQGPEFLTYFNYEAQQDKSGLPNDRFSAERPEGSISTLTIQRTEQRDSAMYRCASSLSSCNEQFFGPGTRLTVL.

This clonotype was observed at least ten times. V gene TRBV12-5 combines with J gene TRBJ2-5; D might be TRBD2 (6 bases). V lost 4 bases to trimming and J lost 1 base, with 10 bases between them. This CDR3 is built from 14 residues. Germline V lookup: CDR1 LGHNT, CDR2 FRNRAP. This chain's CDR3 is CASGWKGGQETQYF. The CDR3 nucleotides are TGTGCTAGTGGTTGGAAGGGAGGCCAAGAGACCCAGTACTTC.

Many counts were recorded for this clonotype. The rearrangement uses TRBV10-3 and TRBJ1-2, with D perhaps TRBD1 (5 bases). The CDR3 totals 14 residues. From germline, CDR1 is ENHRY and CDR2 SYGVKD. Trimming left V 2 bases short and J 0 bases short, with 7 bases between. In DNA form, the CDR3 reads TGTGCCATCAGTGAGGCCAGGGCTAACTATGGCTACACCTTC. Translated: CAISEARANYGYTF.

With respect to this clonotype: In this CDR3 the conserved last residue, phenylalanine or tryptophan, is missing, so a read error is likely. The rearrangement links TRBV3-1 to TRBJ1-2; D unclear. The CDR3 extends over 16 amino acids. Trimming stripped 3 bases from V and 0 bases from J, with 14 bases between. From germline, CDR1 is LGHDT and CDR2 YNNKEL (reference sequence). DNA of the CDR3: TGTGCCAGCAGCCAGCAAACCGGGCTAGCTAACTATGGCTACACCCTC. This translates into CASSQQTGLANYGYTL.

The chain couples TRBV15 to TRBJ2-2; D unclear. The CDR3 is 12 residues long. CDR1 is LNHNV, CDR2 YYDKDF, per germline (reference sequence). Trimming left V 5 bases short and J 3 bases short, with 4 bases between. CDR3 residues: CATSFYTGELFF. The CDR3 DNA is TGTGCCACCAGCTTCTACACCGGGGAGCTGTTTTTT.

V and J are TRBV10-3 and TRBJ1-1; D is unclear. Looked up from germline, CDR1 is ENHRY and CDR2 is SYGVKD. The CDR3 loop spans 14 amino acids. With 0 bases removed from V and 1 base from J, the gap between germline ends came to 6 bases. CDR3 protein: CAISESVGNTEAFF. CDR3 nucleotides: TGTGCCATCAGTGAGTCTGTTGGGAACACTGAAGCTTTCTTT.

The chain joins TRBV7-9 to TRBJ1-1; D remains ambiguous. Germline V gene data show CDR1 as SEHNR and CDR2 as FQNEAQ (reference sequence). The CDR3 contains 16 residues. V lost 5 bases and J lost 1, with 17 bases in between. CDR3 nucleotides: TGTGCCAGCAGCGAAGGAACATGGAATTCGAACACTGAAGCTTTCTTT. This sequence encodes CASSEGTWNSNTEAFF.

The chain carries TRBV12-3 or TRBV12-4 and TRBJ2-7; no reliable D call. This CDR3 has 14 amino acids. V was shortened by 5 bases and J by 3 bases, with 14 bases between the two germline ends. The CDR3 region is CASSEDGRGYEQYF. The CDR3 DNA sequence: TGTGCCAGCAGTGAAGATGGGCGAGGCTACGAGCAGTACTTC.

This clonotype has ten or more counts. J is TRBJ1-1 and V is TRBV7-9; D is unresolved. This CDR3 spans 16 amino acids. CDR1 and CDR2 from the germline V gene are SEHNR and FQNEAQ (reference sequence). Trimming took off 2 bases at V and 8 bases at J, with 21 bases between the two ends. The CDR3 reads CASSLKLAASTEEAFF. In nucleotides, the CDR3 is TGTGCCAGCAGCTTAAAATTAGCAGCGTCGACCGAGGAAGCTTTCTTT.

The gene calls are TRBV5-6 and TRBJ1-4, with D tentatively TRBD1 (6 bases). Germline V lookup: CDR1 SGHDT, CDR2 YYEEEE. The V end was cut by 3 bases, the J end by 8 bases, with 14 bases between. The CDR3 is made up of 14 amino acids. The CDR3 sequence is CASSSRGRVEKLFF. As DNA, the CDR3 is TGTGCCAGCAGCTCCAGGGGACGGGTAGAAAAACTGTTTTTT.

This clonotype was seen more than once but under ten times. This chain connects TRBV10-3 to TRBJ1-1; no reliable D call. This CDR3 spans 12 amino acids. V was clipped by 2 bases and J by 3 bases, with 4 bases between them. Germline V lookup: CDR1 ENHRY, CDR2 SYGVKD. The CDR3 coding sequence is TGTGCCATCAGTGAGACAGACACTGAAGCTTTCTTT. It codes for CAISETDTEAFF.

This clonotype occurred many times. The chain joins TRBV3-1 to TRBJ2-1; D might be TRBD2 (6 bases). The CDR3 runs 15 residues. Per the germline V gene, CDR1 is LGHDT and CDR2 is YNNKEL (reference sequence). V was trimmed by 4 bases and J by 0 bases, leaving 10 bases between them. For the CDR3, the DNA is TGTGCCAGCAGCCGGGACTCGCCCTCCTACAATGAGCAGTTCTTC. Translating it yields CASSRDSPSYNEQFF.

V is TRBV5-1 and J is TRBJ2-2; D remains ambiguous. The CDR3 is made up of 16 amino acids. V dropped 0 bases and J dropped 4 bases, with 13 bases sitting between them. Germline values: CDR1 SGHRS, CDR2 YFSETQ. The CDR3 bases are TGCGCCAGCAGCTTGGATCCGGGCCTACCCACCGGGGAGCTGTTTTTT. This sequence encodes CASSLDPGLPTGELFF.

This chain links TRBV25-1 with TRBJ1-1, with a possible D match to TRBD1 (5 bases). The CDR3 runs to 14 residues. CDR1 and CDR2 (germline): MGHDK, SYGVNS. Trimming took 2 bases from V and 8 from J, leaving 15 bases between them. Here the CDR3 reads CASSERQKKPEAFF. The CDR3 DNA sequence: TGTGCCAGCAGTGAAAGACAGAAAAAACCAGAAGCTTTCTTT.